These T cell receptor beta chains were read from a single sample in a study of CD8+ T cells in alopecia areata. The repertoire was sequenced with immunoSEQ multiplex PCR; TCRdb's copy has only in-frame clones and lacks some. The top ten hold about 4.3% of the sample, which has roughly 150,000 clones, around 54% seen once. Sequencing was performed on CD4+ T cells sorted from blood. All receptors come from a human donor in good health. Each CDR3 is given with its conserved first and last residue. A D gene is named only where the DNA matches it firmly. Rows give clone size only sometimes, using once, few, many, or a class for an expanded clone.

DNA: TGTGCCTGGAGTAAAGGGTTCCAAGAGACCCAGTACTTC
CDR3: CAWSKGFQETQYF
V: TRBV30
size: -
D: -
J: TRBJ2-5

DNA: TGTGCCAGCAGCGCGAGTTCAGGGCCCAACTATGGCTACACCTTC
CDR3: CASSASSGPNYGYTF
V: TRBV9
size: -
D: -
J: TRBJ1-2

DNA: TGCGCCAGCAGCCAAGACGGGACCACGCGGCCAGATACGCAGTATTTT
CDR3: CASSQDGTTRPDTQYF
V: TRBV4-1
size: -
D: -
J: TRBJ2-3

DNA: TGTGCCAGCTCACCAAAGGGGGAAGGTCAAGAGACCCAGTACTTC
CDR3: CASSPKGEGQETQYF
V: TRBV18
size: -
D: -
J: TRBJ2-5

DNA: TGTGCCAGCAGCTTTTGGTCGGCTAGCGGAGAGACCCAGTACTTC
CDR3: CASSFWSASGETQYF
V: TRBV7-9
size: few
D: TRBD2
J: TRBJ2-5

DNA: TGCGCCAGCAGCCAAGAGAGGCTAGCGGGCGGGGAGCTGTTTTTT
CDR3: CASSQERLAGGELFF
V: TRBV4-1
size: -
D: TRBD2
J: TRBJ2-2

DNA: TGCAGCGTTGAAGAATACAGGCAGAGGGCTTTCTTT
CDR3: CSVEEYRQRAFF
V: TRBV29-1
size: once
D: -
J: TRBJ1-1

DNA: TGTGCCTGGAGTGTACCGGGGATCGGAAACACCATATATTTT
CDR3: CAWSVPGIGNTIYF
V: TRBV30
size: few
D: -
J: TRBJ1-3

DNA: TGTGCCAGCGCCCAACAATCTAGCGGGAGCACCGAGCAGTACTTC
CDR3: CASAQQSSGSTEQYF
V: TRBV11-2
size: -
D: TRBD2
J: TRBJ2-7

DNA: TGCGCCAGCAGCTTTCAGGCCGGAAGGAACTACACCTTC
CDR3: CASSFQAGRNYTF
V: TRBV5-1
size: -
D: -
J: TRBJ1-2

DNA: TGCGCCAGCAGCTTGGAGACTAGCGGTAACACCGGGGAGCTGTTTTTT
CDR3: CASSLETSGNTGELFF
V: TRBV5-1
size: once
D: TRBD2
J: TRBJ2-2

DNA: TGTGCCAGCAGTGAGGCAGGGGGCCTGACTGAAGCTTTCTTT
CDR3: CASSEAGGLTEAFF
V: TRBV2
size: few
D: TRBD1
J: TRBJ1-1

DNA: TGCAGCGTAGGACTAGTATTAGAGACCCAGTACTTC
CDR3: CSVGLVLETQYF
V: TRBV29-1
size: few
D: TRBD2
J: TRBJ2-5

DNA: TGTGCCAGCAGTGGGACTAGCGGCTCTGGGGCCAACGTCCTGACTTTC
CDR3: CASSGTSGSGANVLTF
V: TRBV6-4
size: many
D: TRBD2
J: TRBJ2-6

DNA: TGTGCCACCAGCAGAGGCCGGGACACCTTCAATCAGCCCCAGCATTTT
CDR3: CATSRGRDTFNQPQHF
V: TRBV15
size: -
D: -
J: TRBJ1-5

DNA: TGTGCCAGCAGCTCCGGGCGTCCCAGGGGGATTGGGGCCAACGTCCTGACTTTC
CDR3: CASSSGRPRGIGANVLTF
V: TRBV5-4
size: -
D: TRBD1
J: TRBJ2-6

DNA: TGCAGCTCAAACGGGGCCACTGAAGCTTTCTTT
CDR3: CSSNGATEAFF
V: TRBV29-1
size: -
D: -
J: TRBJ1-1

DNA: TGTGCCACCAGCAGAGACCGGGATAGGCAGACCCAGTACTTC
CDR3: CATSRDRDRQTQYF
V: TRBV15
size: -
D: -
J: TRBJ2-5

DNA: TGCGCCAGCAGCTTTGGGGGGTTTAACTACGAGCAGTACTTC
CDR3: CASSFGGFNYEQYF
V: TRBV5-1
size: -
D: -
J: TRBJ2-7

DNA: TGCAGCGCAGGGACTGCCTCCTACAATGAGCAGTTCTTC
CDR3: CSAGTASYNEQFF
V: TRBV29-1
size: few
D: -
J: TRBJ2-1

DNA: TGCGCCAGCAGCCAAGAGTTGTCGGACAGGGGGACTGAAGCTTTCTTT
CDR3: CASSQELSDRGTEAFF
V: TRBV4-1
size: -
D: TRBD1
J: TRBJ1-1

DNA: TGTGCCAGTAGTATAGAAGGAGGGCCCCCAGAGACCCAGTACTTC
CDR3: CASSIEGGPPETQYF
V: TRBV19
size: few
D: -
J: TRBJ2-5

DNA: TGTGCCAGCAGTAATCGACTCATTCGAAAAGAGACCCAGTACTTC
CDR3: CASSNRLIRKETQYF
V: TRBV2
size: -
D: -
J: TRBJ2-5

DNA: TGTGCCAGCAGTTTGGGGCATAACTATGGCTACACCTTC
CDR3: CASSLGHNYGYTF
V: TRBV28
size: many
D: -
J: TRBJ1-2

DNA: TGTGCCAGCAGCCCCTTCTGGCAAGGGTACGAGCAGTACTTC
CDR3: CASSPFWQGYEQYF
V: TRBV7-2
size: -
D: -
J: TRBJ2-7

DNA: TGCAGCGCCAAATTGGGTCTAGGACAGGGGGCTTCTGGGGCCAACGTCCTGACTTTC
CDR3: CSAKLGLGQGASGANVLTF
V: TRBV29-1
size: -
D: TRBD1
J: TRBJ2-6

DNA: TGCGCCAGCAGCCCCCTTGGGAGGGCCAAAAACATTCAGTACTTC
CDR3: CASSPLGRAKNIQYF
V: TRBV5-1
size: -
D: -
J: TRBJ2-4

DNA: TGTGCCAGCAGCTTAGGTCGTACACCTTACGAGCAGTACTTC
CDR3: CASSLGRTPYEQYF
V: TRBV11-1
size: few
D: -
J: TRBJ2-7

DNA: TGCGCCAGCAGCTTGATTGTCCAGGGGGCTCTCAATGAGCAGTTCTTC
CDR3: CASSLIVQGALNEQFF
V: TRBV5-1
size: -
D: TRBD1
J: TRBJ2-1

DNA: TGCAGCGTTGTTTGGACTAGCGGGCCCCCCTACGAGCAGTACTTC
CDR3: CSVVWTSGPPYEQYF
V: TRBV29-1
size: -
D: TRBD2
J: TRBJ2-7

DNA: TGCAGCTCTCGGGCTAGCGGGACGAGCGGGGAGCTGTTTTTT
CDR3: CSSRASGTSGELFF
V: TRBV29-1
size: -
D: TRBD2
J: TRBJ2-2

DNA: TGTGCCAGCACCCTCCTAGCGGGAGGGACCTACGAGCAGTACTTC
CDR3: CASTLLAGGTYEQYF
V: TRBV9
size: -
D: TRBD2
J: TRBJ2-7

DNA: TGCAGCGTTGAAGTCGCACGGGCCCAGAACATTCAGTACTTC
CDR3: CSVEVARAQNIQYF
V: TRBV29-1
size: few
D: -
J: TRBJ2-4

DNA: TGCAGCGCCGCTAACAATGAGCAGTTCTTC
CDR3: CSAANNEQFF
V: TRBV29-1
size: -
D: -
J: TRBJ2-1

DNA: TGTGCCAGCAGCTTGGGGCGGGACTATGAGACCCAGTACTTC
CDR3: CASSLGRDYETQYF
V: TRBV7-9
size: -
D: TRBD2
J: TRBJ2-5

DNA: TGTGCCAGCAGTTTGGTAGTAAATCAGCCCCAGCATTTT
CDR3: CASSLVVNQPQHF
V: TRBV27
size: few
D: -
J: TRBJ1-5

DNA: TGCAGCGTTGAAGTTGACAGGGGACACTCCTACGAGCAGTACTTC
CDR3: CSVEVDRGHSYEQYF
V: TRBV29-1
size: few
D: TRBD1
J: TRBJ2-7

DNA: TGTGCCAGCAGTTTTCTGTTTAGGGGGCCCCGCAATCAGCCCCAGCATTTT
CDR3: CASSFLFRGPRNQPQHF
V: TRBV28
size: -
D: TRBD1
J: TRBJ1-5

DNA: TGTGCCAGCAGTAGTCTAGCGGCCTACAATGAGCAGTTCTTC
CDR3: CASSSLAAYNEQFF
V: TRBV6-5
size: -
D: TRBD2
J: TRBJ2-1

DNA: TGTGCCAGCAGTGAAGCAATCCCGGGAAGCTCCTACAATGAGCAGTTCTTC
CDR3: CASSEAIPGSSYNEQFF
V: TRBV2
size: -
D: -
J: TRBJ2-1

DNA: TGTGCCAGCAGCTTAGGAGGGGGATCCGCAGCCAAAAACATTCAGTACTTC
CDR3: CASSLGGGSAAKNIQYF
V: TRBV7-2
size: -
D: -
J: TRBJ2-4

DNA: TGTGCCAGCAGCCCAACGGACAGGGCGGACGGGGAGCTGTTTTTT
CDR3: CASSPTDRADGELFF
V: TRBV7-9
size: -
D: TRBD1
J: TRBJ2-2